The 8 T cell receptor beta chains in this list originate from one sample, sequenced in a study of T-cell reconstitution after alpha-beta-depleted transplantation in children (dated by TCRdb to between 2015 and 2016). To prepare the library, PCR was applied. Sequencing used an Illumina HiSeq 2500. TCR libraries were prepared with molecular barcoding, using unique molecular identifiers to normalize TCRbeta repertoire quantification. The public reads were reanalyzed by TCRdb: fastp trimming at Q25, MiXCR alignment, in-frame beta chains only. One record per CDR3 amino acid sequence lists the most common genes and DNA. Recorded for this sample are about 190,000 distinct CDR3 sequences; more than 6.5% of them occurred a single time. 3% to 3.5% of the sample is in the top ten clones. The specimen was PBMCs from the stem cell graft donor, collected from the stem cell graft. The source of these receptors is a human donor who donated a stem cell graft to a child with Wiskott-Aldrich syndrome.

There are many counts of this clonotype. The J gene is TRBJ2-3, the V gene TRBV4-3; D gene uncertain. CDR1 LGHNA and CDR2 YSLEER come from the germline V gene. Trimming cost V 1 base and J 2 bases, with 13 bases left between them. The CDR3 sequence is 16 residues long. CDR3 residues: CASSQVLAELTDTQYF. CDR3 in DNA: TGCGCCAGCAGCCAAGTCTTGGCGGAACTCACAGATACGCAGTATTTT.

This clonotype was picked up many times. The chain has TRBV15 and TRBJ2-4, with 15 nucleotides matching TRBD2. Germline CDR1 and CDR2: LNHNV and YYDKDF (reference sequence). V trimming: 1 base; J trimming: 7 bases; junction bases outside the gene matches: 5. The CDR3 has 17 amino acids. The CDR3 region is CATSRGTSGGAENIQYF. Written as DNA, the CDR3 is TGTGCCACCAGCAGAGGGACTAGCGGGGGGGCGGAGAACATTCAGTACTTC.

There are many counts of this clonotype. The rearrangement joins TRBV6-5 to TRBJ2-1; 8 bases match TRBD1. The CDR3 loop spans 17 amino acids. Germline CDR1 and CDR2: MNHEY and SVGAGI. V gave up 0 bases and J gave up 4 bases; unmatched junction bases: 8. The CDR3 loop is CASSYSRWDRTYNEQFF. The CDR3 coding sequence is TGTGCCAGCAGTTACTCCCGGTGGGACAGGACTTACAATGAGCAGTTCTTC.

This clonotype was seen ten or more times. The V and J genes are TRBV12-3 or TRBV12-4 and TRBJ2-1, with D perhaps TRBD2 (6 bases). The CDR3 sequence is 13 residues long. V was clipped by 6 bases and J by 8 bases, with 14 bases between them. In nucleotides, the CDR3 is TGTGCCAGCAGGGGTGGGGGGAGTGATGAGCAGTTCTTC. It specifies CASRGGGSDEQFF.

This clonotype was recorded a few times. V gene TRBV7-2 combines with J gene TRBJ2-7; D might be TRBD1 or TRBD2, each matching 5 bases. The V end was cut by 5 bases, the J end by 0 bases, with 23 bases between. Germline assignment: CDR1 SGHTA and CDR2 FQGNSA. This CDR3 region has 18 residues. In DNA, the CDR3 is TGTGCCAGCAGCGTCCGGGACCGGTGGATTCGGTCCTCCTACGAGCAGTACTTC. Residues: CASSVRDRWIRSSYEQYF.

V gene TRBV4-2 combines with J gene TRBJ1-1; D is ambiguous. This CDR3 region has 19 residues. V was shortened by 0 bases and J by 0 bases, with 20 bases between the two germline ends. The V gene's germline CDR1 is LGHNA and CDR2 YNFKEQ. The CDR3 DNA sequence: TGTGCCAGCAGCCAAGAAGGAAATTCAGGCTTATCGATGAACACTGAAGCTTTCTTT. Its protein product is CASSQEGNSGLSMNTEAFF.

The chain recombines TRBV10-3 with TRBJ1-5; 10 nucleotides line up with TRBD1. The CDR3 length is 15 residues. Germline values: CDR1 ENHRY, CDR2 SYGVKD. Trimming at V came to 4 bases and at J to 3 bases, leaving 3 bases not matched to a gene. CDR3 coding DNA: TGTGCCATCAGTGCTGGGACAGGGGACAATCAGCCCCAGCATTTT. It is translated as CAISAGTGDNQPQHF.

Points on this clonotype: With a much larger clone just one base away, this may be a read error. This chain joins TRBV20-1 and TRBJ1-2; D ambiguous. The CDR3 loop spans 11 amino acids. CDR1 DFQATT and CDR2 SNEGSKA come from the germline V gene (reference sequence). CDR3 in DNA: TGCTGTGCTAGAGGAAATCAAGGCTACACCTTC. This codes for CCARGNQGYTF.